These T cell receptor beta chains were read from a single sample in a study of T cells after yellow fever vaccination. TCRdb reanalysed the 5' RACE reads using MiXCR and keeps one entry per CDR3 protein. This table holds some 250,000 distinct CDR3 sequences, around 7% found once. The sequences come from CD4+ T cells sorted from PBMCs, collected 15 days after the yellow fever booster vaccination. The receptor source for this set is a man aged 25-40 years who received the YFV17D yellow fever vaccine. The CDR3 runs from the conserved cysteine through the conserved F or W. A D gene is named only where the DNA matches it firmly. Clone size is given for some rows only: seen once, a few or many times, or a class if the clone is expanded.

13,TRBV28,TRBJ2-1,.,.,TGTGCCAGCGGGCAGGGCTTTATCAATGAGCAGTTCTTC,CASGQGFINEQFF
15,TRBV7-2,TRBJ2-5,few,TRBD1,TGTGCCAGCAGCTTAGATCCGGGACAGGGAAAGACCCAGTACTTC,CASSLDPGQGKTQYF
14,TRBV20-1,TRBJ1-3,many,TRBD1,TGCAGTGCTCGACAGGGGGCGGGTGGAAACACCATATATTTT,CSARQGAGGNTIYF
14,TRBV5-1,TRBJ1-6,.,TRBD1,TGCGCCAGCAGCTTGAACAGGGGGGATTCACCCCTCCACTTT,CASSLNRGDSPLHF
15,TRBV7-8,TRBJ1-5,few,TRBD1,TGTGCCAGCAGCCTGACAGGGATTCGCAATCAGCCCCAGCATTTT,CASSLTGIRNQPQHF
14,TRBV5-1,TRBJ2-3,few,.,TGCGCCAGCAGCTTGGCACAGACCCACGATACGCAGTATTTT,CASSLAQTHDTQYF
14,TRBV7-9,TRBJ2-5,.,.,TGTGCCAGCAGCAATCAGCGTAGGACGGAGACCCAGTACTTC,CASSNQRRTETQYF
17,TRBV5-1,TRBJ2-2,many,TRBD2,TGCGCCAGCAGCTTGGCCAGAGCTAGCGGGAACACCGGGGAGCTGTTTTTT,CASSLARASGNTGELFF
16,TRBV20-1,TRBJ2-7,many,.,TGCAGTGCTGAGAGGGCGGGACGAAGGAGCTCCTACGAGCAGTACTTC,CSAERAGRRSSYEQYF
14,TRBV29-1,TRBJ2-2,many,.,TGCAGCGTTGGCCTTGGGGGGCGGCCCGGGGAGCTGTTTTTT,CSVGLGGRPGELFF
13,TRBV7-9,TRBJ2-5,many,.,TGTGCCAGCATCCGGGACTACCAAGAGACCCAGTACTTC,CASIRDYQETQYF
14,TRBV12-3/TRBV12-4,TRBJ2-5,many,.,TGTGCCAGCAGTTTTGGGACATATCAAGAGACCCAGTACTTC,CASSFGTYQETQYF
18,TRBV18,TRBJ2-1,.,TRBD2,TGTGCCAGCTCACCAGAGGGACTAGCGGGAGGATCCCTCAATGAGCAGTTCTTC,CASSPEGLAGGSLNEQFF
14,TRBV28,TRBJ1-2,many,.,TGTGCCAGCAAGGTTGAAGGGAGGCCAGCTGGCTACACCTTC,CASKVEGRPAGYTF
15,TRBV7-2,TRBJ2-5,few,.,TGTGCCAGCAGCTTAGGTCCAGGGGGGGAAGAGACCCAGTACTTC,CASSLGPGGEETQYF
13,TRBV7-2,TRBJ2-5,.,.,TGTGCCAGCAGCCGGGGGACAGCGGAGACCCAGTACTTC,CASSRGTAETQYF
17,TRBV10-3,TRBJ2-1,few,.,TGTGCCATCAGTGAGACCGTTAGTTCCTTCCCCTACAATGAGCAGTTCTTC,CAISETVSSFPYNEQFF
14,TRBV5-1,TRBJ2-3,few,.,TGCGCCAGCAGCCTAGGGGGGCGCGCAGATACGCAGTATTTT,CASSLGGRADTQYF
11,TRBV12-5,TRBJ2-7,many,.,TGTGCTAGTGGTTTGGCCTACGAGCAGTACTTC,CASGLAYEQYF
21,TRBV4-2,TRBJ2-1,.,TRBD1,TGTGCCAGCAGCCAAGGTACAACCGGGACAGCCCTGTACCCCTCCTACAATGAGCAGTTCTTC,CASSQGTTGTALYPSYNEQFF
14,TRBV20-1,TRBJ2-7,.,.,TGCAGTGCTAGGGCGGGCCACCGGACCTACGAGCAGTACTTC,CSARAGHRTYEQYF
15,TRBV20-1,TRBJ2-3,many,.,TGCAGTGCCGAAAAGAAGCGGGTGTCCACAGATACGCAGTATTTT,CSAEKKRVSTDTQYF
15,TRBV6-1,TRBJ1-2,.,.,TGTGCCAGCAGTGAAAAGGGACACGGGTCGTATGGCTACACCTTC,CASSEKGHGSYGYTF
11,TRBV28,TRBJ1-1,many,.,TGTGCCAGCAGAGAGTACACTGAAGCTTTCTTT,CASREYTEAFF
13,TRBV6-5,TRBJ2-1,.,.,TGTGCCAGCAGTTACCCGGGGCTCAATGAGCAGTTCTTC,CASSYPGLNEQFF
16,TRBV3-1,TRBJ2-2,.,.,TGTGCCAGCAGCCAAGGTACGCCGTCTTACACCGGGGAGCTGTTTTTT,CASSQGTPSYTGELFF
14,TRBV19,TRBJ2-1,.,.,TGTGCCAGTAGTATGCAGGCTCGGAGGGATGAGCAGTTCTTC,CASSMQARRDEQFF
12,TRBV20-1,TRBJ1-1,few,.,TGCAGTGCTAGAGATCGGGGCGCTGAAGCTTTCTTT,CSARDRGAEAFF
13,TRBV28,TRBJ2-2,many,.,TGTGCCAGCAGTTTCCCCCTGACCGGGGAGCTGTTTTTT,CASSFPLTGELFF
15,TRBV28,TRBJ2-7,many,.,TGTGCCAGCAGTTTAGGCGGCGGAGGATCCTACGAGCAGTACTTC,CASSLGGGGSYEQYF
14,TRBV7-2,TRBJ2-3,.,.,TGTGCCAGCAGCTTAATTGGAGAGTCAGATACGCAGTATTTT,CASSLIGESDTQYF
16,TRBV6-5,TRBJ2-7,many,TRBD1,TGTGCCAGCAGTTCCCCCGGGACAGTGCTATCCTACGAGCAGTACTTC,CASSSPGTVLSYEQYF
15,TRBV5-1,TRBJ2-3,many,TRBD2,TGCGCCAGCAGCTTGAGCGGAGCGGGAGAAGATACGCAGTATTTT,CASSLSGAGEDTQYF
12,TRBV30,TRBJ2-3,.,.,TGTGCCTGGAGTGAGCAGACAGATACGCAGTATTTT,CAWSEQTDTQYF
14,TRBV20-1,TRBJ1-1,many,.,TGCAGTGCTAGGATTCAAGGTAGGGGCACTGAAGCTTTCTTT,CSARIQGRGTEAFF
14,TRBV15,TRBJ1-2,few,TRBD1,TGTGCCACCAGCAGCGGGGACAGTCGCTATGGCTACACCTTC,CATSSGDSRYGYTF
13,TRBV14,TRBJ1-1,many,.,TGTGCCAGCAGCCAAGTCAGGGGCACTGAAGCTTTCTTT,CASSQVRGTEAFF
16,TRBV10-2,TRBJ2-7,.,TRBD2,TGCGCCAGCAGTGAGTTGAGACTAGCGGGAGTGAATGAGCAGTACTTC,CASSELRLAGVNEQYF
12,TRBV28,TRBJ2-3,.,TRBD1,TGTGCCAGCAGCTTGGTGGACAGGGAATCGTATTTT,CASSLVDRESYF
15,TRBV12-3/TRBV12-4,TRBJ2-5,many,TRBD2,TGTGCCAGCAGCGAGCGACTAGCGGGAGTTGAGACCCAGTACTTC,CASSERLAGVETQYF
13,TRBV5-1,TRBJ2-3,.,TRBD1,TGCGCCAGCAGCGGACAGGTCACAGATACGCAGTATTTT,CASSGQVTDTQYF